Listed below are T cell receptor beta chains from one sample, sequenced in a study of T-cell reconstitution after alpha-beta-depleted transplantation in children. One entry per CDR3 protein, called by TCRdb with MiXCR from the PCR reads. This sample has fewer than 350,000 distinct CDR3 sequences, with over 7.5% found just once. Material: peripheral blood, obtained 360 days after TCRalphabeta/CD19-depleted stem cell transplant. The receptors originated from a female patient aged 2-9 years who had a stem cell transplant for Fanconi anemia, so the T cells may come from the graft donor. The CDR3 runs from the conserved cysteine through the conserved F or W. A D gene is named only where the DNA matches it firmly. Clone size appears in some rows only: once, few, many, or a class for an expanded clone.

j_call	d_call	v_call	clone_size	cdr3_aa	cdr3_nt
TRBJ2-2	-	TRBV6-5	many	CASSYLKNTGELFF	TGTGCCAGCAGTTACTTAAAGAACACCGGGGAGCTGTTTTTT
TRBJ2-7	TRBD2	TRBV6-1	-	CASSEGGGAYEQYF	TGTGCCAGCAGTGAAGGGGGGGGAGCCTACGAGCAGTACTTC
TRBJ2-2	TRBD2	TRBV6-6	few	CASTPGGGEELFF	TGTGCCAGCACTCCTGGGGGAGGGGAGGAGCTGTTTTTT
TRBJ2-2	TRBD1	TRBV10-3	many	CASGQGARVMAGELFF	TGTGCCAGCGGACAGGGGGCGCGAGTAATGGCCGGGGAGCTGTTTTTT
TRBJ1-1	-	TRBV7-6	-	CASSLAPGGPSGGAFF	TGTGCCAGCAGCTTAGCGCCAGGTGGGCCTTCAGGAGGAGCTTTCTTT
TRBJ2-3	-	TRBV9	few	CASSVRGRTDTQYF	TGTGCCAGCAGCGTTCGGGGGCGGACAGATACGCAGTATTTT
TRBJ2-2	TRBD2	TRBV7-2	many	CASSVGPSGVNTGELFF	TGTGCCAGCAGCGTGGGCCCTAGCGGGGTGAACACCGGGGAGCTGTTTTTT
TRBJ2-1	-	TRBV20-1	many	CSESRGSYNEQFF	TGCAGTGAGTCGAGGGGTTCCTACAATGAGCAGTTCTTC
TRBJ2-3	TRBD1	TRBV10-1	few	CASSANRGLGRTDTQYF	TGCGCCAGCAGTGCCAACAGGGGCCTGGGACGCACAGATACGCAGTATTTT
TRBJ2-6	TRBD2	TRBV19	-	CASSIRGGASGANVLTF	TGTGCCAGTAGTATCCGGGGGGGGGCCTCTGGGGCCAACGTCCTGACTTTC
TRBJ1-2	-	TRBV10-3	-	CAISVKEGADRLNYGYTF	TGTGCCATCAGTGTTAAAGAGGGTGCGGACCGTCTTAACTATGGCTACACCTTC
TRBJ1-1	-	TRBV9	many	CASSTIGDTEAFF	TGTGCCAGCAGCACGATAGGGGACACTGAAGCTTTCTTT
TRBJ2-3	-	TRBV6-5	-	CASSYIPPGPGGDTQYF	TGTGCCAGCAGTTACATACCCCCCGGGCCCGGGGGAGATACGCAGTATTTT
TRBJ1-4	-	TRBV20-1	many	CSAMMGEKLFF	TGCAGTGCTATGATGGGTGAAAAACTGTTTTTT
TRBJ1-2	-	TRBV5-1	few	CASSLGPGLIYGYTF	TGCGCCAGCAGCTTGGGTCCAGGCCTGATATATGGCTACACCTTC
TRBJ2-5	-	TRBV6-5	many	CASSWARNSLTQETQYF	TGTGCCAGTAGTTGGGCTCGTAATTCACTCACCCAAGAGACCCAGTACTTC
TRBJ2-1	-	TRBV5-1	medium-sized	CASSLASGVNEQFF	TGCGCCAGCAGCTTGGCTTCGGGGGTCAATGAGCAGTTCTTC
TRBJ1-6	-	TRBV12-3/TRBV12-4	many	CATRDGLSPPLHF	TGTGCCACCCGGGACGGCCTTTCGCCACCCCTCCACTTT
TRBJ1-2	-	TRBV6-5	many	CASSYAAYHGRGYTF	TGTGCCAGCAGTTACGCTGCGTACCATGGGAGAGGCTACACCTTC
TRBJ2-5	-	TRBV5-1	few	CASSRLGQETQYF	TGCGCCAGCAGCAGACTAGGGCAAGAGACCCAGTACTTC
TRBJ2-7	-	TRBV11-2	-	CASTFTYEQYF	TGTGCCAGCACCTTTACCTACGAGCAGTACTTC
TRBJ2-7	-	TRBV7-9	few	CASSFSGQYEQYF	TGTGCCAGCAGCTTCTCAGGGCAGTACGAGCAGTACTTC
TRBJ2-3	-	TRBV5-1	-	CASSLETDAQYF	TGCGCCAGCAGCTTGGAGACAGATGCGCAGTATTTT
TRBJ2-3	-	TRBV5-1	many	CASSFQDPSPDTQYF	TGCGCCAGCAGCTTCCAGGACCCATCCCCAGATACGCAGTATTTT
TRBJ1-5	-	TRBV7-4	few	CASSARTEHNQPQHF	TGTGCCAGCAGCGCCCGGACAGAACACAATCAGCCCCAGCATTTT
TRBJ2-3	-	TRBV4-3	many	CASSQGLSTDTQYF	TGCGCCAGCAGCCAGGGCTTAAGCACAGATACGCAGTATTTT
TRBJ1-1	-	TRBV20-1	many	CSARDGSANTEAFF	TGCAGTGCTAGAGATGGCTCCGCGAACACTGAAGCTTTCTTT
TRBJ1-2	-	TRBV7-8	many	CASSLEWRDGYTF	TGTGCCAGCAGCTTAGAATGGCGGGATGGCTACACCTTC
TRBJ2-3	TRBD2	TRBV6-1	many	CASREPGLAGGSSTQYF	TGTGCCAGCAGGGAACCGGGACTAGCGGGAGGTAGTAGTACGCAGTATTTT
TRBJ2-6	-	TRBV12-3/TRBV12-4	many	CASSLRGPLGANVLTF	TGTGCCAGCAGTTTAAGGGGACCTCTCGGGGCCAACGTCCTGACTTTC
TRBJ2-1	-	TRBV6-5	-	CASSYSPGDLSYNEQFF	TGTGCCAGCAGTTACTCCCCAGGGGACCTCTCCTACAATGAGCAGTTCTTC
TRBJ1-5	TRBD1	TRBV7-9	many	CASSWDREGQPQHF	TGTGCCAGCAGCTGGGACAGGGAGGGTCAGCCCCAGCATTTT
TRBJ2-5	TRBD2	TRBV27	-	CASRDVRGGRVETQYF	TGTGCCAGCAGGGACGTGCGGGGGGGCCGGGTAGAGACCCAGTACTTC
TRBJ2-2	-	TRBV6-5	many	CASSPKIRRNTGELFF	TGTGCCAGCAGCCCCAAGATCAGGAGGAACACCGGGGAGCTGTTTTTT
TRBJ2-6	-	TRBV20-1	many	CSASMSGANVLTF	TGCAGTGCTTCAATGTCTGGGGCCAACGTCCTGACTTTC
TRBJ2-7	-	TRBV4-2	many	CASSQRGVNPYEQYF	TGTGCCAGCAGCCAAAGGGGAGTGAACCCCTACGAGCAGTACTTC
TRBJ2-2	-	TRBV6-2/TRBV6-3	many	CASSYWTLTGELFF	TGTGCCAGCAGTTACTGGACGCTCACCGGGGAGCTGTTTTTT
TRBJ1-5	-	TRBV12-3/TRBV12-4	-	CASSFGRGSPSSTQPQHF	TGTGCCAGCAGTTTCGGCCGGGGTTCCCCATCCTCAACTCAGCCCCAGCATTTT
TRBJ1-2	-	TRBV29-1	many	CSVRGPDGYTF	TGCAGCGTTCGAGGACCGGATGGCTACACCTTC
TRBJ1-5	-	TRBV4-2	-	CARSPVVNQPQHF	TGTGCCAGGAGCCCTGTGGTTAATCAGCCCCAGCATTTT
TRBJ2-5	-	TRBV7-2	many	CASTPEETQYF	TGTGCCAGCACTCCCGAGGAGACCCAGTACTTC
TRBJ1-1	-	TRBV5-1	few	CASGGGMNTEAFF	TGCGCCAGCGGAGGGGGTATGAACACTGAAGCTTTCTTT
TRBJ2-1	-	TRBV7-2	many	CASSLRTYNEQFF	TGTGCCAGCAGCCTTCGTACCTACAATGAGCAGTTCTTC
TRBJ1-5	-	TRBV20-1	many	CSASPYSNQPQHF	TGCAGTGCTAGCCCTTATAGCAATCAGCCCCAGCATTTT
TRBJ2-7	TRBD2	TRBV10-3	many	CAIRLAGGPYEQYF	TGTGCCATCAGGTTAGCGGGGGGACCCTACGAGCAGTACTTC
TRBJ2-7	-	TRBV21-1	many	CASSKAETFTYEQYF	TGTGCCAGCAGCAAAGCTGAGACATTTACCTACGAGCAGTACTTC
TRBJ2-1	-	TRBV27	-	CASSKRKEGIVNNEQFF	TGTGCCAGCAGTAAACGTAAAGAGGGGATAGTGAACAATGAGCAGTTCTTC
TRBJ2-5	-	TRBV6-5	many	CASSYSGRLQETQYF	TGTGCCAGCAGTTACTCGGGACGCCTCCAAGAGACCCAGTACTTC
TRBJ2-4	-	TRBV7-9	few	CASSSTMSDIQYF	TGTGCCAGCAGCTCCACAATGTCGGACATTCAGTACTTC
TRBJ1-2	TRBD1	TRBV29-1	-	CSVDQDRDGDGYTF	TGCAGCGTTGACCAGGACAGGGATGGAGATGGCTACACCTTC
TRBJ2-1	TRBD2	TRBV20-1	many	CRGLGSYNEQFF	TGCAGGGGACTAGGTTCCTACAATGAGCAGTTCTTC
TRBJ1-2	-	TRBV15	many	CATSSLPLKAQRDGYTF	TGTGCCACCAGCAGCCTCCCTCTTAAGGCCCAAAGGGATGGCTACACCTTC
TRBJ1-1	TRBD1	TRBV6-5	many	CASSFERPRDSYTEAFF	TGTGCCAGCAGTTTCGAACGCCCTCGGGACAGTTACACTGAAGCTTTCTTT
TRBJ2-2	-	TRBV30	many	CAQPSRANTGELFF	TGTGCCCAACCCAGTCGAGCGAACACCGGGGAGCTGTTTTTT
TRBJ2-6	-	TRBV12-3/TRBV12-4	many	CASSSTYEGYGANVLTF	TGTGCCAGCAGTTCTACGTACGAAGGGTATGGGGCCAACGTCCTGACTTTC
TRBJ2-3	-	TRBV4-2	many	CASSPQTRLAGDTQYF	TGTGCCAGCAGCCCGCAGACTAGATTGGCAGGAGATACGCAGTATTTT
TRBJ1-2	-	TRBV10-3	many	CAISEGRTGGYTF	TGTGCCATCAGTGAGGGCAGAACAGGGGGCTACACCTTC